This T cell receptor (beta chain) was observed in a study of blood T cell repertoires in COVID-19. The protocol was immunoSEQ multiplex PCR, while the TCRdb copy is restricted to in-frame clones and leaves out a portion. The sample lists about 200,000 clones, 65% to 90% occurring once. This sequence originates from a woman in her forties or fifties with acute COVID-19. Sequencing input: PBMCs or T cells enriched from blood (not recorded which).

CDR3: CASGRGFGNQPQHF. The CDR3 DNA reads as TGTGCCAGCGGTCGGGGGTTTGGCAATCAGCCCCAGCATTTT. V and J are TRBV9 and TRBJ1-5; D might be TRBD1 (5 bases). From germline, CDR1 is SGDLS and CDR2 YYNGEE. CDR3 length: 14 residues. The germline V and J ends were trimmed by 7 bases and 2 bases, with 13 bases remaining between them.